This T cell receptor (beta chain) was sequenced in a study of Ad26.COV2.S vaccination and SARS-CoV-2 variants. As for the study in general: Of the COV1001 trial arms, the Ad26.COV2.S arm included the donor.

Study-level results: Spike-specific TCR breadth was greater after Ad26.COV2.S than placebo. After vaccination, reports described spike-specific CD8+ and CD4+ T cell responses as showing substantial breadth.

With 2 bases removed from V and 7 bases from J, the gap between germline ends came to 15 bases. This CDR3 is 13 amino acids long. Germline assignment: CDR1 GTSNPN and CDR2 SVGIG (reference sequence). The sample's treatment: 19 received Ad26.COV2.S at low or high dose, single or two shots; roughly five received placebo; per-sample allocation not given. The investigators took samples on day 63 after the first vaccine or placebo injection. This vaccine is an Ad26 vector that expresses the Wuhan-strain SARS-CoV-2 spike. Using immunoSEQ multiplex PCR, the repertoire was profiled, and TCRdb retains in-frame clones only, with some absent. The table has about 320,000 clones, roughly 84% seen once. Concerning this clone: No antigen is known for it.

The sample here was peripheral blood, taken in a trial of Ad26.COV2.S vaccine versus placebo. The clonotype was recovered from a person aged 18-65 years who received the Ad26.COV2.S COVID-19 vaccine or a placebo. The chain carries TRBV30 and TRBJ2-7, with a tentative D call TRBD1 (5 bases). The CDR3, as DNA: TGTGCCTGGAGTTCACGGACAACTGGAGAGCAGTACTTC. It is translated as CAWSSRTTGEQYF. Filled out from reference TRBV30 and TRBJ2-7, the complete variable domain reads SQTIHQWPATLVQPVGSPLSLECTVEGTSNPNLYWYRQAAGRGLQLLFYSVGIGQISSEVPQNLSASRPQDRQFILSSKKLLLSDSGFYLCAWSSRTTGEQYFGPGTRLTVT.